One sample yielded the 27 T cell receptor beta chains listed below, sequenced in a study of blood T cell repertoires in COVID-19. Produced via immunoSEQ multiplex PCR; TCRdb's table is partial and in-frame only. The table lists some 230,000 clones, more than 75% of them singletons, with roughly 8% in the top ten. The sample comprised peripheral blood. Source of these receptors: a woman older than 75 with COVID-19, enrolled during active disease.

The chain combines TRBV9 with TRBJ1-2; 7 nucleotides agree with TRBD1. The CDR3 has 14 residues. Germline CDR1 and CDR2: SGDLS and YYNGEE. The J segment lost 6 bases and the V segment lost 1 base, leaving 6 bases of the junction unmatched. CDR3 bases: TGTGCCAGCAGCGTACTGGACAGGCTGGATGGCTACACCTTC. The encoded protein is CASSVLDRLDGYTF.

V is TRBV7-9 and J is TRBJ1-2; tentative D call: TRBD1 (5 bases). Trimming removed 5 bases from V and 3 bases from J, with 7 bases in between. The CDR3 has 12 amino acids. Germline loops: CDR1 SEHNR, CDR2 FQNEAQ (reference sequence). In DNA form, the CDR3 reads TGTGCCAGCAGCCCCAGGGACTATGGCTACACCTTC. This encodes CASSPRDYGYTF.

This chain links TRBV7-9 with TRBJ2-1, with a possible D match to TRBD1 (6 bases). The ends were cut back, 6 bases at V and 4 bases at J, with 16 bases in the middle. CDR1 is SEHNR, CDR2 FQNEAQ, per germline (reference sequence). The CDR3 contains 15 residues. CDR3 region: CASSAPGHMYNEQFF. CDR3 DNA: TGTGCCAGCAGTGCCCCGGGACACATGTACAATGAGCAGTTCTTC.

The chain uses TRBV5-8 and TRBJ1-3; TRBD1 might be the D (6 bases). Germline CDR1 and CDR2: SGHTS and YDEGEE. The CDR3 covers 14 residues. The V gene lost 1 base and the J gene lost 6 bases, with 11 bases spanning the gap. The DNA of the CDR3 is TGTGCCAGCAGCTTGACAGGGTTGGAAAACACCATATATTTT. Residues: CASSLTGLENTIYF.

This clone has only a few counts. In DNA form, the CDR3 reads TGTGCCAGCTCACAAGGACAGGGGGCTAACCAGCCCCAGCATTTT. Protein sequence: CASSQGQGANQPQHF. V and J are TRBV18 and TRBJ1-5, with TRBD1 matching over 11 bases. The length of the CDR3 is 15 residues. V shed 4 bases and J 7 bases; nucleotides not matched to a gene: 6. The germline V gene has CDR1 KGHSH and CDR2 LQKENI.

V usage is TRBV4-2 and J usage is TRBJ1-5; D may be TRBD1 (5 bases). From germline, CDR1 is LGHNA and CDR2 YNFKEQ. With 1 base removed from V and 5 bases from J, the gap between germline ends came to 15 bases. The length of the CDR3 is 16 residues. The CDR3 region has the DNA TGTGCCAGCAGCCAAGTAGGGGTTACGGTCGATCAGCCCCAGCATTTT. Translating gives CASSQVGVTVDQPQHF.

About this clone: Other DNA variants within this sample encode the same CDR3. The chain couples TRBV12-3 or TRBV12-4 to TRBJ1-2; D unresolved. V dropped 5 bases and J dropped 3 bases, with 4 bases sitting between them. The CDR3 loop spans 11 amino acids. The CDR3 sequence: CASSRDYGYTF. CDR3 DNA: TGTGCCAGCAGTCGGGACTATGGCTACACCTTC.

The chain joins TRBV9 to TRBJ2-1, with D possibly TRBD2 on 7 matching bases. CDR3 length: 15 amino acids. V lost 0 bases, J lost 6 bases, and 13 bases lay in between. Per the germline V gene, CDR1 is SGDLS and CDR2 is YYNGEE. This CDR3 is CASSVVAGAFNEQFF. Written as DNA, the CDR3 is TGTGCCAGCAGCGTAGTGGCGGGGGCCTTCAATGAGCAGTTCTTC.

This clone was seen once. This chain links TRBV30 with TRBJ2-5; D not resolved. The CDR3 is 14 residues long. Trimming pared 3 bases from V and 3 bases from J, leaving 14 bases between. Germline assignment: CDR1 GTSNPN and CDR2 SVGIG (reference sequence). As DNA, the CDR3 is TGTGCCTGGAGCGCCCCCGCAGAAGAAGAGACCCAGTACTTC. Amino acid sequence: CAWSAPAEEETQYF.

J is TRBJ1-5 and V is TRBV27, with 8 bases identical to TRBD1. CDR3 length: 14 residues. CDR1 and CDR2 (germline): MNHEY, SMNVEV (reference sequence). J gave up 2 bases and V 5 bases, and 2 bases lay outside the gene matches. CDR3 protein: CASSDRGGNQPQHF. As DNA, the CDR3 is TGTGCCAGCAGTGACAGGGGTGGCAATCAGCCCCAGCATTTT.

This clone was seen a handful of times. At one end the junction does not follow the germline gene, possibly because of a read error. The chain joins TRBV7-7 to TRBJ2-1; TRBD1 is a possible D gene (5 bases). Germline loops: CDR1 SSHAT, CDR2 FNYEAQ (reference sequence). This CDR3 region has 15 residues. CDR3 in DNA: TGTGCTAGCAGCCACAGGAAGGGTAGCTACAATGAGCAGTTCTTC. This encodes CASSHRKGSYNEQFF.

The table lists this clone with a few counts. This sequence joins TRBV5-4 and TRBJ1-2; 8 positions match TRBD1. The V and J ends lost 4 bases and 4 bases, in that order; junction bases with no gene match: 9. The CDR3 is 15 amino acids. Germline CDR1 and CDR2: SGHNT and YYREEE (reference sequence). CDR3 in DNA: TGTGCCAGCAGCCTGGCGGACAGGGCCGGCTATGGCTACACCTTC. This translates into CASSLADRAGYGYTF.

The CDR3 region has the DNA TGTGCCAGCAGCCGTGGGGGGTACTACGAGCAGTACTTC. Amino acids: CASSRGGYYEQYF. This chain uses TRBV11-2 with TRBJ2-7; D is possibly TRBD2 (6 bases). From germline, CDR1 is SGHAT and CDR2 FQNNGV. The length of the CDR3 is 13 residues. Trimming shortened V by 5 bases and J by 3 bases, and 11 bases separated the two germline ends.

CDR3 coding DNA: TGCGCCAGCGGAGGAACGGACTCCACAGATACGCAGTATTTT. Its translation: CASGGTDSTDTQYF. The chain carries TRBV5-1 and TRBJ2-3; D may be TRBD2 (5 bases). V lost 7 bases and J 2 bases, leaving 14 bases between the germline ends. Germline CDR1 is SGHRS and CDR2 is YFSETQ. CDR3 size: 14 residues.

The chain couples TRBV27 to TRBJ2-1; 7 bases align to TRBD2. Germline V CDR1 and CDR2: MNHEY, SMNVEV (reference sequence). The V gene end was trimmed by 1 base and the J gene end by 1 base; junction bases not matched to a gene: 7. The CDR3 has 17 residues. This CDR3 reads CASSLWEGGRSYNEQFF. The CDR3 region has the DNA TGTGCCAGCAGTTTATGGGAGGGAGGGAGATCCTACAATGAGCAGTTCTTC.

This clone was observed a few times. The genes are TRBV28 and TRBJ1-2; TRBD1 is a possible D gene (5 bases). This CDR3 has 12 amino acids. Trimming pared 4 bases from V and 7 bases from J, leaving 10 bases between. Germline V CDR1 and CDR2: MDHEN, SYDVKM. The CDR3 sequence: CASSSGVSGYTF. In DNA form, the CDR3 reads TGTGCCAGCAGTTCGGGGGTCTCTGGCTACACCTTC.

V and J are TRBV10-3 and TRBJ1-2; no clear D. V was pared by 4 bases and J by 0 bases, with 12 bases between. CDR3 length equals 15 residues. Germline CDR1 ENHRY, CDR2 SYGVKD. DNA of the CDR3: TGTGCCATCAGTGTGGGTCAGACTACTAACTATGGCTACACCTTC. Translating it yields CAISVGQTTNYGYTF.

This chain's CDR3 is CASSEYRTGLYEQYF. DNA of the CDR3: TGTGCCAGCAGTGAATACAGGACAGGCCTCTACGAGCAGTACTTC. V gene TRBV6-1 combines with J gene TRBJ2-7; TRBD1 matches at 7 bases. V dropped 2 bases and J dropped 3; count of bases not matched to a gene: 7. CDR1 is MNHNS and CDR2 is SASEGT in the germline V gene. The CDR3 is 15 amino acids.

This clone was observed once. The CDR3 loop reads CASSSAGDKVEQYF. CDR3 coding DNA: TGCGCCAGCAGCTCGGCAGGGGATAAGGTCGAGCAGTACTTC. The chain joins TRBV5-1 to TRBJ2-7, with D tentatively TRBD1 (6 bases). The V end was cut by 3 bases, the J end by 6 bases, with 16 bases between. The germline V gene encodes CDR1 SGHRS and CDR2 YFSETQ. The CDR3 has 14 amino acids.

This clone was seen a handful of times. This chain uses TRBV5-6 with TRBJ1-2; 9 nucleotides agree with TRBD1. The trim removed 4 bases at V and 6 bases at J, leaving 4 bases unmatched. The CDR3 loop spans 13 amino acids. Germline CDR1 SGHDT, CDR2 YYEEEE. In DNA form, the CDR3 reads TGTGCCAGCAGCCCTACAGGGGGCGATGGCTACACCTTC. Its translation is CASSPTGGDGYTF.

This chain connects TRBV3-1 (or the pseudogene TRBV3-2) to TRBJ1-1, with TRBD1 as a possible D gene (6 bases). CDR3 length equals 16 residues. Germline-derived CDR1 and CDR2 are LGHDT and YNNKEL (reference sequence). The V end lost 3 bases, the J end lost 1 base, and 15 bases lay between the germline ends. CDR3 protein: CASSQGPGTQNTEAFF. The CDR3 nucleotides read TGTGCCAGCAGCCAGGGTCCCGGGACACAGAACACTGAAGCTTTCTTT.

The rearrangement joins TRBV6-5 to TRBJ2-7; D is unclear. Deletions cut 0 bases from V and 2 bases from J, with 8 bases between. Germline V gene sequence: CDR1 MNHEY, CDR2 SVGAGI. This CDR3 contains 14 residues. In DNA, the CDR3 is TGTGCCAGCAGTTACTCCTCGCGGACCTACGAGCAGTACTTC. Translated: CASSYSSRTYEQYF.

The rearrangement links TRBV7-9 to TRBJ2-7; D is possibly TRBD1 (6 bases). CDR3 length: 14 residues. Germline assignment: CDR1 SEHNR and CDR2 FQNEAQ (reference sequence). Trimming shortened V by 4 bases and J by 3 bases, and 13 bases separated the two germline ends. CDR3 sequence (DNA): TGTGCCAGCAGCTCCCGCCCGGACAGCTACGAGCAGTACTTC. It specifies CASSSRPDSYEQYF.

The V gene is TRBV23-1, the J gene TRBJ2-3; 8 positions match TRBD2. TRBV23-1 is known as an ORF, though its function is uncertain. V dropped 7 bases and J dropped 6; count of bases not matched to a gene: 30. This CDR3 is built from 21 residues. CDR3 sequence (DNA): TGCGCCAGCACCCTATTCCAAGTTAGCGGGAAGCCGTCTCTCGTGGGCGATACGCAGTATTTT. Translating gives CASTLFQVSGKPSLVGDTQYF.

This chain joins TRBV3-1 (or the pseudogene TRBV3-2) and TRBJ2-7, with a weak D call TRBD1 (6 bases). The CDR3 has 14 residues. The ends were cut back, 4 bases at V and 3 bases at J, with 13 bases in the middle. Germline CDR1 and CDR2: LGHDT and YNNKEL (reference sequence). The CDR3 here is CASSLRQDFYEQYF. The DNA of the CDR3 is TGTGCCAGCAGCCTTAGACAGGATTTCTACGAGCAGTACTTC.

This clone was counted a few times. The gene calls are TRBV10-3 and TRBJ1-2; no clear D. The CDR3 is 14 residues long. The V end lost 0 bases, the J end lost 2 bases, and 7 bases lay between the germline ends. Germline CDR1 is ENHRY and CDR2 is SYGVKD. The CDR3 region is CAISESALNYGYTF. CDR3 DNA: TGTGCCATCAGTGAGTCTGCGTTAAACTATGGCTACACCTTC.

CDR3 region: CASSQELAYNEQFF. The CDR3 nucleotides read TGTGCCAGCAGCCAAGAATTGGCTTACAATGAGCAGTTCTTC. The chain has TRBV4-2 and TRBJ2-1; D not certain. The CDR3 runs to 14 residues. Per the germline V gene, CDR1 is LGHNA and CDR2 is YNFKEQ. V gave up 0 bases and J gave up 4 bases, with 7 bases separating them.